What follows describes a single T cell receptor beta chain. The antigen is unknown. This entry is derived from a study of OX40 agonist ivuxolimab in advanced cancers. Study as a whole: At 0.01 to 10 mg/kg, ivuxolimab was administered intravenously to patients every 2 weeks. The dose-escalation group included hepatocellular carcinoma, melanoma, renal cell carcinoma and head and neck cancer.

Study-wide results and caveats: Among the least clonally expanded were partial responders at 0.1-3.0 mg/kg. Clonal expansion from baseline to week 6 occurred in both CD4+ and CD8+ T cells.

The assay was immunoSEQ multiplex PCR, and TCRdb's table has in-frame clones only and misses some. The sample shows around 18,000 clones, around 83% of them seen only once. Germline CDR1 reads MNHNY; CDR2 reads SVGAGI (reference sequence). The CDR3 length is 16 residues. V dropped 3 bases and J dropped 1 base, with 12 bases sitting between them. Source: CD4+ or CD8+ T cells sorted from blood, taken in a trial of the OX40 agonist ivuxolimab. The chain is built from TRBV6-6 and TRBJ2-2, with D tentatively TRBD2 (6 bases). The sequence derives from an adult with an advanced solid tumor such as melanoma, head and neck, liver or kidney cancer. The CDR3 reads CASSYRTSRNTGELFF. Written as DNA, the CDR3 is TGTGCCAGCAGTTATCGAACTAGCCGGAACACCGGGGAGCTGTTTTTT.